Listed here are 12 T cell receptor beta chains from one sample, sequenced in a study of CD8 T cells in Susac syndrome. cDNA came from roughly 0.53 to 1 ug RNA primed by random hexamers. TCRdb recomputed calls from the immunoSEQ multiplex PCR reads with MiXCR, one row per CDR3 protein. Of hundreds of thousands of distinct CDR3 sequences listed, about 93% are singletons. Sequencing was done on a sample of CD8+ T cells from PBMCs. The receptors here all came from a human donor with multiple sclerosis.

This clonotype has more than one count but fewer than ten. J is TRBJ2-7 and V is TRBV6-5, with D perhaps matching TRBD1 (6 bases). Trimming stripped 2 bases from V and 6 bases from J, with 8 bases between. This CDR3 contains 12 residues. Germline values: CDR1 MNHEY, CDR2 SVGAGI. CDR3 in amino acids: CASSYEGGEQYF. CDR3 nucleotide sequence: TGTGCCAGCAGTTACGAAGGGGGCGAGCAGTACTTC.

CDR3 loop: CSARTPGGGPYNEQFF. CDR3 in DNA: TGCAGTGCACGAACGCCAGGCGGGGGCCCCTACAATGAGCAGTTCTTC. V and J are TRBV20-1 and TRBJ2-1, with D possibly being TRBD2 (7 bases). This CDR3 is built from 16 residues. Germline assignment: CDR1 DFQATT and CDR2 SNEGSKA (reference sequence). Trimming took 6 bases from V and 2 from J, leaving 20 bases between them.

V and J are TRBV12-5 and TRBJ1-2, with 7 bases aligning to TRBD1. Germline trimming cut 7 bases from V and 7 bases from J; bases unmatched to any gene: 9. Germline V gives CDR1 LGHNT, CDR2 FRNRAP. This CDR3 has 13 residues. The CDR3 DNA is TGTGCTAGTGCTCCAGGGGGTAGTCGTGGCTACACCTTC. Translating gives CASAPGGSRGYTF.

The J gene is TRBJ1-1, the V gene TRBV14; 8 nucleotides align to TRBD1. Germline V CDR1 and CDR2: SGHDN, FVKESK. With 0 bases clipped from V and 6 bases from J, the junction kept 3 bases outside the gene matches. The CDR3 extends over 14 amino acids. This CDR3 is CASSQEDRDAEAFF. The CDR3 DNA reads TGTGCCAGCAGCCAAGAGGACAGGGACGCTGAAGCTTTCTTT. The full variable domain, its missing parts supplied by reference TRBV14 and TRBJ1-1, is EAGVTQFPSHSVIEKGQTVTLRCDPISGHDNLYWYRRVMGKEIKFLLHFVKESKQDESGMPNNRFLAERTGGTYSTLKVQPAELEDSGVYFCASSQEDRDAEAFFGQGTRLTVV.

The chain employs TRBV27 and TRBJ2-2; the D gene is possibly TRBD1 (5 bases). The germline CDR1 and CDR2 sequences are MNHEY and SMNVEV (reference sequence). There are 13 residues in the CDR3. Deletions cut 2 bases from V and 5 bases from J, with 6 bases between. CDR3 region: CASSLGATGELFF. CDR3 DNA sequence: TGTGCCAGCAGTTTAGGGGCGACCGGGGAGCTGTTTTTT.

This clonotype was seen just once. The chain is built from TRBV29-1 and TRBJ2-7; tentative D call: TRBD1 (6 bases). The V gene's germline CDR1 is SQVTM and CDR2 ANQGSEA. There are 11 residues in the CDR3. Trimming left V 6 bases short and J 6 bases short, with 12 bases between. The CDR3 here is CSVRGPGEQYF. In nucleotides, the CDR3 is TGCAGCGTCAGGGGACCGGGCGAGCAGTACTTC.

This chain connects TRBV7-9 to TRBJ2-3; 9 positions match TRBD2. The CDR3 is made up of 16 amino acids. V was clipped by 8 bases and J by 6 bases; unmatched bases: 15. Looked up from germline, CDR1 is SEHNR and CDR2 is FQNEAQ (reference sequence). CDR3 sequence (DNA): TGTGCCAGCGAAACGGGGCTAGCGGGAACGTGGGATACGCAGTATTTT. It specifies CASETGLAGTWDTQYF.

The chain combines TRBV13 with TRBJ1-6; D is perhaps TRBD1 (5 bases). CDR1 and CDR2 from the germline V gene are PRHDT and FYEKMQ (reference sequence). Trimming cost V 5 bases and J 10 bases, with 24 bases left between them. The CDR3 is 17 amino acids. This chain's CDR3 is CASSLTGRTFGGSPLHF. CDR3 DNA sequence: TGTGCCAGCAGCCTTACTGGACGGACTTTCGGGGGATCACCCCTCCACTTT.

The chain recombines TRBV4-1 with TRBJ2-5, with D uncertain. V was pared by 4 bases and J by 2 bases, with 11 bases between. Germline CDR1 is MGHRA and CDR2 is YSYEKL. This CDR3 spans 14 amino acids. The CDR3 reads CASSPRPGQETQYF. As DNA, the CDR3 is TGCGCCAGCAGCCCCCGCCCCGGACAAGAGACCCAGTACTTC.

The chain recombines TRBV24-1 with TRBJ2-2, with D unresolved. Germline V gives CDR1 KGHDR, CDR2 SFDVKD. The CDR3 sequence is 14 residues long. Trimming removed 2 bases at V and 5 bases at J, with 8 bases between. The CDR3 protein is CATSDYSSTGELFF. The CDR3 nucleotides are TGTGCCACCAGTGATTATTCCAGTACCGGGGAGCTGTTTTTT.

The chain is built from TRBV10-3 and TRBJ2-1; D is uncertain. CDR1 and CDR2 from the germline V gene are ENHRY and SYGVKD. The CDR3 has 13 residues. Trimming removed 6 bases at V and 7 bases at J, with 13 bases between. The CDR3 region is CAIRGGVENEQFF. DNA of the CDR3: TGTGCCATCAGGGGCGGAGTGGAGAATGAGCAGTTCTTC.

This clonotype was picked up many times. The chain carries TRBV12-3 or TRBV12-4 and TRBJ2-1, with D hard to call. The CDR3 is 11 amino acids. Trimming stripped 1 base from V and 7 bases from J, with 2 bases between. CDR3 in amino acids: CASSLGNEQFF. Written as DNA, the CDR3 is TGTGCCAGCAGTTTAGGGAATGAGCAGTTCTTC.